This is a list of T cell receptor beta chains from one sample in a study of blood T cell repertoires in COVID-19. Method: immunoSEQ multiplex PCR; TCRdb's copy keeps in-frame clones and lacks some. Counted here are about 240,000 clones, roughly four fifths occurring once; the ten biggest clones make up around 5%. Source material: peripheral blood. These TCRs come from a woman between 70 and 85 years old with acute or convalescent COVID-19. The conserved cysteine and the conserved F or W are not part of the CDR3 here. Only some rows state a clone size, as once, few, many or a class for expanded clones.

v_call	clone_size	j_call	cdr3_aa
TRBV18	.	TRBJ2-7	ASSPSGIEQY
TRBV6-2/TRBV6-3	.	TRBJ1-5	ASSLAGGRHNQPQH
TRBV6-2/TRBV6-3	.	TRBJ1-3	ASSYSTRGFSGNTIY
TRBV7-8	.	TRBJ1-6	ASSVGQVNSPLH
TRBV7-9	.	TRBJ1-4	ASSAGTGGNEKLF
TRBV19	.	TRBJ2-1	ATSRLGTGLYNEQF
TRBV21-1	.	TRBJ2-2	ASSTRQGWVGELF
TRBV11-2	.	TRBJ2-2	ASSWTGHTGELF
TRBV11-3	.	TRBJ2-1	ASSLGGGSVNEQF
TRBV6-5	.	TRBJ1-2	ASSGTGNNYGYT
TRBV6-5	once	TRBJ1-3	ASSYSILVSGNTIY
TRBV5-8	.	TRBJ1-2	ASSWGQTTGYGYT
TRBV3-1/TRBV3-2	.	TRBJ1-1	ASSQVGGTEAF
TRBV20-1	.	TRBJ2-5	SLLGRETQY
TRBV7-2	.	TRBJ2-7	ASSFTIYEQY
TRBV10-3	.	TRBJ1-2	AISESSQGNYGYT
TRBV11-2	.	TRBJ1-5	ASSPTSSNQPQH
TRBV19	.	TRBJ1-6	ASSTDRGDNSPLH
TRBV6-5	.	TRBJ1-4	ASSYSTGRNEKLF
TRBV18	.	TRBJ1-2	ASSPTGGAYGYT
TRBV5-1	.	TRBJ2-3	ASSSGTGSSTDTQY
TRBV5-1	.	TRBJ1-4	ASSLGFQKTNEKLF
TRBV7-2	.	TRBJ2-1	ASAGGGSYNEQF
TRBV7-8	.	TRBJ1-3	ASSFSGRQGGNTIY
TRBV18	.	TRBJ1-5	ASSRDRSNQPQH
TRBV5-6	few	TRBJ2-5	ASSYITGGAETQY
TRBV5-1	.	TRBJ2-7	ASSLGAGFSYEQY